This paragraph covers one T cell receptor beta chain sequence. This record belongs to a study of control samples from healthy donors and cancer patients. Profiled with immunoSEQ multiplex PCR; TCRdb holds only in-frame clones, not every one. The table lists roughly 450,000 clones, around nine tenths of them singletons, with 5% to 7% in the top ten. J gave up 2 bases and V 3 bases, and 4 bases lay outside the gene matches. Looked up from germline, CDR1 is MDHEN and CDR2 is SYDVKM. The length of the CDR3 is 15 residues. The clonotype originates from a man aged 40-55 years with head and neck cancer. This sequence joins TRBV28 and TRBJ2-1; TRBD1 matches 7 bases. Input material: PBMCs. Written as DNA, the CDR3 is TGTGCCAGCAGTTTCCGGGACAGCGCCTACAATGAGCAGTTCTTC. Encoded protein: CASSFRDSAYNEQFF.